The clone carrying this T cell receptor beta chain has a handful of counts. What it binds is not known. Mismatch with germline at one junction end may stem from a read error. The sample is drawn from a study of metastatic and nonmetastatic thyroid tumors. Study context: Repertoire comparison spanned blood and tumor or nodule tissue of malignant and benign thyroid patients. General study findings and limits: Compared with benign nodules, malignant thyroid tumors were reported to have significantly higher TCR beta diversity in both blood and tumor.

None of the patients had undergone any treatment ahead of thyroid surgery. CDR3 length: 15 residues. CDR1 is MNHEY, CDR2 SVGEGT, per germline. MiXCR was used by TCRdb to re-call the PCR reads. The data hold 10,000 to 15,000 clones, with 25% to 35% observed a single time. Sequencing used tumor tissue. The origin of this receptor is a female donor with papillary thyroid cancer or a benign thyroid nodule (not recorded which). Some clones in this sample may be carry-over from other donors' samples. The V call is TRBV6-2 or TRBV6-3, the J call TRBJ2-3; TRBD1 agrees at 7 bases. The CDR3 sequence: CVSTNRDRDTDTQYF. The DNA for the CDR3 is TGTGTCAGCACCAACAGAGACAGGGACACAGATACGCAGTATTTT.